The 27 T cell receptor beta chains below come from one sample, sequenced in a study of T cell repertoires in cytomegalovirus infection (dated by TCRdb to 2018 to 2020). The label giving this sample's treatment or condition can be read as: in vitro stimulation with specific CMV peptide epitopes to enrich CMV-specific T cells. What these receptors recognize is not known. This sample was sequenced with an Illumina HiSeq 1500. Through fastp at Q25 and MiXCR, TCRdb rebuilt clones from the public reads, retaining in-frame beta chains. CDR3 protein sequences are deduplicated, and each keeps its most common genes and DNA. A total of 550,000 to 850,000 distinct CDR3 sequences appear in this sample, 33% of them only once. The ten most abundant clones make up around a sixth of the sample. The sequencing used cultured PBMCs, collected from culture after CMV antigen stimulation. The receptors stem from a human donor in good health (CMV status not recorded). Some clones in this sample may be carry-over from other donors' samples.

A few counts support this clonotype. V usage is TRBV12-3 or TRBV12-4 and J usage is TRBJ1-5, with 11 positions matching TRBD1. This CDR3 is built from 17 residues. Losses at the gene ends were 5 bases for V and 4 bases for J; bases not matched to a gene: 10. The CDR3 loop reads CASSPGTGGLWNQPQHF. Here the CDR3 DNA reads TGTGCCAGCAGTCCCGGGACAGGGGGGTTATGGAATCAGCCCCAGCATTTT.

The genes are TRBV4-3 and TRBJ2-3; a possible D gene is TRBD2 (6 bases). Per germline, CDR1 LGHNA and CDR2 YSLEER. This CDR3 is built from 15 residues. The V end lost 4 bases, the J end lost 2 bases, and 13 bases lay between the germline ends. The CDR3 loop reads CASSRLGGATDTQYF. As DNA, the CDR3 is TGCGCCAGCAGCCGACTCGGCGGGGCCACAGATACGCAGTATTTT.

The chain is built from TRBV6-1 and TRBJ1-4, with D perhaps matching TRBD1 (5 bases). This CDR3 has 14 amino acids. Germline CDR1 and CDR2: MNHNS and SASEGT. Trimming cost V 4 bases and J 4 bases, with 10 bases left between them. CDR3 nucleotides: TGTGCCAGCAGTGCCCCGACAGTTAATGAAAAACTGTTTTTT. Its protein product is CASSAPTVNEKLFF.

The chain recombines TRBV11-2 with TRBJ2-7; TRBD2 matches at 7 bases. The CDR3 is made up of 12 amino acids. With 2 bases clipped from V and 12 bases from J, the junction kept 7 bases outside the gene matches. Germline loops: CDR1 SGHAT, CDR2 FQNNGV. Written as DNA, the CDR3 is TGTGCCAGCAGCTTATTCGCTGGGGAGGGGTACTTC. Translation: CASSLFAGEGYF.

The chain links TRBV6-5 to TRBJ1-1; D is uncertain. The CDR3 consists of 16 residues. Germline CDR1 reads MNHEY; CDR2 reads SVGAGI. Trimming removed 2 bases at V and 3 bases at J, with 16 bases between. CDR3 sequence: CASSYGTDLSDTEAFF. The CDR3 nucleotides read TGTGCCAGCAGTTACGGAACAGATTTGTCGGACACTGAAGCTTTCTTT.

The CDR3 DNA sequence: TGCGCCAGCAGCATAAGAGGTCCCGCCTCCTACAATGAGCAGTTCTTC. The encoded protein is CASSIRGPASYNEQFF. The chain has TRBV5-1 and TRBJ2-1; D is unclear. This CDR3 is 16 amino acids long. The germline CDR1 and CDR2 sequences are SGHRS and YFSETQ. Trimming removed 4 bases at V and 0 bases at J, with 14 bases between.

This chain connects TRBV11-2 to TRBJ2-7, with D possibly TRBD2 on 6 matching bases. The length of the CDR3 is 14 residues. V was pared by 5 bases and J by 4 bases, with 15 bases between. CDR1 and CDR2 from the germline V gene are SGHAT and FQNNGV. The DNA for the CDR3 is TGTGCCAGCAGCCCAGGGAGGTGGGGTTACGAGCAGTACTTC. Translated, it gives CASSPGRWGYEQYF.

The CDR3, as DNA: TGCGCCAGCAGCCAAGGAGAGAACAGCTATGGCTACACCTTC. The encoded protein is CASSQGENSYGYTF. The V call is TRBV4-1, the J call TRBJ1-2, with D unresolved. The CDR3 spans 14 residues. Trimming removed 1 base at V and 4 bases at J, with 10 bases between. Germline loops: CDR1 MGHRA, CDR2 YSYEKL.

V usage is TRBV4-1 and J usage is TRBJ1-6, with TRBD1 matching 7 bases. The J segment lost 0 bases and the V segment lost 6 bases, leaving 8 bases of the junction unmatched. Germline V gene lookup returns CDR1 MGHRA and CDR2 YSYEKL. The CDR3 has 17 residues. The CDR3 sequence: CASRPGQLDSYNSPLHF. DNA for the CDR3: TGCGCCAGCAGGCCGGGACAGCTAGACTCCTATAATTCACCCCTCCACTTT.

The gene calls are TRBV9 and TRBJ2-3; tentatively, D is TRBD1 or TRBD2 (5 bases each). Germline lookup yields CDR1 SGDLS and CDR2 YYNGEE. The CDR3 sequence is 14 residues long. Trimming removed 1 base from V and 5 bases from J, with 11 bases in between. CDR3 sequence reads: CASSVPGTGDTQYF. The CDR3 region has the DNA TGTGCCAGCAGCGTACCCGGGACGGGAGATACGCAGTATTTT. The full variable domain, rest sourced from reference TRBV9 and TRBJ2-3, is DSGVTQTPKHLITATGQRVTLRCSPRSGDLSVYWYQQSLDQGLQFLIQYYNGEERAKGNILERFSAQQFPDLHSELNLSSLELGDSALYFCASSVPGTGDTQYFGPGTRLTVL.

This clonotype was detected many times. The rearrangement joins TRBV7-2 to TRBJ1-5, with a possible D match to TRBD1 (6 bases). CDR1 and CDR2 (germline): SGHTA, FQGNSA. CDR3 length equals 15 residues. V lost 4 bases to trimming and J lost 1 base, with 11 bases between them. The CDR3 reads CASSSQGRSNQPQHF. The DNA of the CDR3 is TGTGCCAGCAGCTCACAGGGTCGAAGCAATCAGCCCCAGCATTTT.

Ten or more counts support this clonotype. The chain employs TRBV7-8 and TRBJ2-3; D possibly corresponds to TRBD2 (6 bases). The V end was cut by 2 bases, the J end by 0 bases, with 9 bases between. The germline gives CDR1 SGHVS, CDR2 FQNEAQ. The CDR3 runs 15 residues. For the CDR3, the DNA is TGTGCCAGCAGCTTACGGGGGTTTAGCACAGATACGCAGTATTTT. It yields the protein CASSLRGFSTDTQYF.

The rearrangement joins TRBV5-4 to TRBJ2-5; no reliable D call. The CDR3 covers 15 residues. Trimming removed 5 bases from V and 1 base from J, with 15 bases in between. Germline assignment: CDR1 SGHNT and CDR2 YYREEE (reference sequence). The CDR3 bases are TGTGCCAGCAGAGACAACTTAAAAGTCCAAGAGACCCAGTACTTC. Translating gives CASRDNLKVQETQYF.

The rearrangement uses TRBV25-1 and TRBJ1-2; D not certain. V lost 5 bases, J lost 5 bases, and 15 bases lay in between. CDR1 is MGHDK and CDR2 is SYGVNS in the germline V gene. CDR3 length: 14 residues. The CDR3 region has the DNA TGTGCCAGCAGTCCACAGAGCCTAGCTTATGGCTACACCTTC. It yields the protein CASSPQSLAYGYTF.

The chain uses TRBV10-3 and TRBJ2-6; 9 bases agree with TRBD1. The CDR3 is 20 amino acids. The germline V gene has CDR1 ENHRY and CDR2 SYGVKD. V shed 3 bases, J shed 0 bases, and the junction held 12 bases outside the gene matches. The CDR3 loop is CAISDPNSGTGPSGANVLTF. The CDR3 DNA reads as TGTGCCATCAGTGATCCGAACTCCGGGACAGGGCCCTCTGGGGCCAACGTCCTGACTTTC.

This chain connects TRBV7-9 to TRBJ1-1; TRBD1 might be the D (5 bases). The germline V gene encodes CDR1 SEHNR and CDR2 FQNEAQ (reference sequence). Trimming stripped 4 bases from V and 1 base from J, with 13 bases between. The CDR3 length is 15 residues. The CDR3 DNA follows: TGTGCCAGCAGCTCCCGGGACGGACGGAACACTGAAGCTTTCTTT. Protein sequence: CASSSRDGRNTEAFF.

The chain has TRBV19 and TRBJ2-7; 7 positions match TRBD2. The CDR3 has 14 residues. In germline, CDR1 is LNHDA, CDR2 SQIVND (reference sequence). J was trimmed by 2 bases and V by 4 bases; bases with no gene match: 5. The chain's CDR3 is CASSSSGRTYEQYF. The CDR3 DNA reads as TGTGCCAGTAGTAGTAGCGGGCGAACCTACGAGCAGTACTTC. The whole variable domain, remainder taken from reference TRBV19 and TRBJ2-7, is DGGITQSPKYLFRKEGQNVTLSCEQNLNHDAMYWYRQDPGQGLRLIYYSQIVNDFQKGDIAEGYSVSREKKESFPLTVTSAQKNPTAFYLCASSSSGRTYEQYFGPGTRLTVT.

This clonotype was detected a few times. The rearrangement joins TRBV11-2 to TRBJ1-1; TRBD1 matches 7 bases. The CDR3 covers 14 residues. CDR1 and CDR2 from the germline V gene are SGHAT and FQNNGV. Trimming at V came to 4 bases and at J to 5 bases, leaving 7 bases not matched to a gene. CDR3 sequence: CASSYTGEGTEAFF. CDR3 DNA sequence: TGTGCCAGCAGCTATACAGGGGAAGGGACTGAAGCTTTCTTT.

V gene TRBV14 combines with J gene TRBJ1-2; no definite D call. Germline values: CDR1 SGHDN, CDR2 FVKESK. The CDR3 extends over 16 amino acids. With 4 bases removed from V and 5 bases from J, the gap between germline ends came to 20 bases. In DNA, the CDR3 is TGTGCCAGCAGCCCCTCCCCTGGAGCAGGCCCTTATGGCTACACCTTC. Protein product: CASSPSPGAGPYGYTF.

This clonotype was counted ten times or more. The chain uses TRBV7-9 and TRBJ2-7; 7 bases map to TRBD1. V dropped 5 bases and J dropped 5; count of bases not matched to a gene: 12. This CDR3 region has 15 residues. The germline gives CDR1 SEHNR, CDR2 FQNEAQ (reference sequence). CDR3 DNA sequence: TGTGCCAGCAGCCCTGGACAGGCTCAAGTCGACGAGCAGTACTTC. This encodes CASSPGQAQVDEQYF.

The genes are TRBV4-2 and TRBJ2-1; D might be TRBD2 (6 bases). Trimming removed 1 base from V and 10 bases from J, with 11 bases in between. The CDR3 consists of 13 residues. From germline, CDR1 is LGHNA and CDR2 YNFKEQ. The CDR3 region has the DNA TGTGCCAGCAGCCAAGTGACGCGGGAAGAGCAGTTCTTC. Protein product: CASSQVTREEQFF.

This clonotype was observed once. Its ends do not fully match the called genes, so a read error is possible. This chain links TRBV5-3 with TRBJ1-2; D is unclear. TRBV5-3 is filed as an ORF, its function uncertain. The CDR3 is made up of 13 amino acids. The CDR3, as DNA: TGTGCCAGCAGCTCCCTCGACAATCGGGGCTACACCTTC. This codes for CASSSLDNRGYTF.

The rearrangement joins TRBV11-2 to TRBJ2-3; no clear D. The CDR3 has 13 residues. Trimming stripped 5 bases from V and 2 bases from J, with 8 bases between. CDR1 and CDR2 (germline): SGHAT, FQNNGV. CDR3 amino acids: CASSQTPTDTQYF. CDR3 sequence (DNA): TGTGCCAGCAGCCAGACTCCCACAGATACGCAGTATTTT.

This clonotype was observed a few times. The V call is TRBV6-1, the J call TRBJ1-4; D gene unclear. Germline values: CDR1 MNHNS, CDR2 SASEGT. This CDR3 region has 14 residues. With 6 bases removed from V and 0 bases from J, the gap between germline ends came to 8 bases. CDR3 sequence: CASRPYATNEKLFF. DNA of the CDR3: TGTGCCAGCAGACCGTATGCAACTAATGAAAAACTGTTTTTT.

This clonotype has more than one count but fewer than ten. The V gene is TRBV7-2, the J gene TRBJ1-5; D call uncertain. The CDR3 covers 16 residues. V was trimmed by 1 base and J by 0 bases, leaving 10 bases between them. Germline-derived CDR1 and CDR2 are SGHTA and FQGNSA. In DNA form, the CDR3 reads TGTGCCAGCAGCTTAGGTTCCGCTAATAGCAATCAGCCCCAGCATTTT. Protein product: CASSLGSANSNQPQHF. Full variable domain (outside the CDR3, taken from reference TRBV7-2 and TRBJ1-5): GAGVSQSPSNKVTEKGKDVELRCDPISGHTALYWYRQSLGQGLEFLIYFQGNSAPDKSGLPSDRFSAERTGGSVSTLTIQRTQQEDSAVYLCASSLGSANSNQPQHFGDGTRLSIL.

This clonotype was observed at least ten times. The J gene is TRBJ2-1, the V gene TRBV7-2, with D tentatively TRBD1 or TRBD2 (5 bases each). This CDR3 has 15 residues. Germline V lookup: CDR1 SGHTA, CDR2 FQGNSA. Trimming removed 6 bases from V and 6 bases from J, with 18 bases in between. In DNA, the CDR3 is TGTGCCAGCAGAATATCCCTGGGGGAGCGCAATGAGCAGTTCTTC. Translating it yields CASRISLGERNEQFF. Full variable domain (missing parts from reference TRBV7-2 and TRBJ2-1): GAGVSQSPSNKVTEKGKDVELRCDPISGHTALYWYRQSLGQGLEFLIYFQGNSAPDKSGLPSDRFSAERTGGSVSTLTIQRTQQEDSAVYLCASRISLGERNEQFFGPGTRLTVL.

This clonotype was observed at least ten times. The V and J genes are TRBV7-2 and TRBJ2-3, with 7 nucleotides matching TRBD2. Losses at the gene ends were 6 bases for V and 3 bases for J; bases not matched to a gene: 6. The CDR3 is 14 residues long. Germline assignment: CDR1 SGHTA and CDR2 FQGNSA. The CDR3 region has the DNA TGTGCCAGCAGTTATGGACTAGTTACAGATACGCAGTATTTT. Amino acid sequence: CASSYGLVTDTQYF.